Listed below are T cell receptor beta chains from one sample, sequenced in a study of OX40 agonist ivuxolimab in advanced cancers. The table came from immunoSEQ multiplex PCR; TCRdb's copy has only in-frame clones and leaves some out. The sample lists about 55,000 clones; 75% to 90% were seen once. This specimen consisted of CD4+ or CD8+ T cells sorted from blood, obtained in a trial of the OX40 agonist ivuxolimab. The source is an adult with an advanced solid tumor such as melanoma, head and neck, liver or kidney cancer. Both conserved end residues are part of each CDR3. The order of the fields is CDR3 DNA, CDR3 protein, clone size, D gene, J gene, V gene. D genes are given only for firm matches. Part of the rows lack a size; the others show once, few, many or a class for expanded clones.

DNA: TGCAGCGTTGAAAGAAACCTAGCGGACCTGTCCTACGAGCAGTACTTC
CDR3: CSVERNLADLSYEQYF
size: NA
D: TRBD2
J: TRBJ2-7
V: TRBV29-1

DNA: TGTGCCAGCAGCTCACGGGGACAGGGTGTCTACGAGCAGTACTTC
CDR3: CASSSRGQGVYEQYF
size: NA
D: TRBD1
J: TRBJ2-7
V: TRBV11-1

DNA: TGTGCCAGTAGTTCCCCGGGACAGGTTCACTATGGCTACACCTTC
CDR3: CASSSPGQVHYGYTF
size: NA
D: TRBD1
J: TRBJ1-2
V: TRBV19

DNA: TGCGCCAGCAGTCACTTTAGTGGGGGGCCGGAGCAGTTCTTC
CDR3: CASSHFSGGPEQFF
size: NA
D: NA
J: TRBJ2-1
V: TRBV4-1

DNA: TGTGCCAGCAGTTTATTCCCGCAGGCTCTCCAAGATACGCAGTATTTT
CDR3: CASSLFPQALQDTQYF
size: NA
D: NA
J: TRBJ2-3
V: TRBV28

DNA: TGTGCCAGCCTAAATTGGGCAGGGTACAATGAGCAGTTCTTC
CDR3: CASLNWAGYNEQFF
size: NA
D: NA
J: TRBJ2-1
V: TRBV2

DNA: TGTGCCAGCACAGTGACAGGGGGCCTACAGCCCCAGCATTTT
CDR3: CASTVTGGLQPQHF
size: NA
D: TRBD1
J: TRBJ1-5
V: TRBV6-1

DNA: TGCAGCGTCACCGTCCCGGCGGCTGGAAACACCATATATTTT
CDR3: CSVTVPAAGNTIYF
size: NA
D: NA
J: TRBJ1-3
V: TRBV29-1

DNA: TGTGCCAGCAGCTCGGGACAGACCTACGAGCAGTACTTC
CDR3: CASSSGQTYEQYF
size: few
D: TRBD1
J: TRBJ2-7
V: TRBV5-4

DNA: TGTGCCAGCAGCTACTCCCCCCGACAGGGCTCCTACGAGCAGTACTTC
CDR3: CASSYSPRQGSYEQYF
size: NA
D: TRBD1
J: TRBJ2-7
V: TRBV9

DNA: TGTGCCAGCAGTTTATCAAAAGGAAATGAGCAGTTCTTC
CDR3: CASSLSKGNEQFF
size: NA
D: NA
J: TRBJ2-1
V: TRBV27

DNA: TGTGCCAGCAGCTTGACCCCCGGGACAGGGCTCGACGAGCAGTACTTC
CDR3: CASSLTPGTGLDEQYF
size: NA
D: TRBD1
J: TRBJ2-7
V: TRBV5-5

DNA: TGTGCCAGCAGTTTGGTCAGTTACAATGAGCAGTTCTTC
CDR3: CASSLVSYNEQFF
size: NA
D: NA
J: TRBJ2-1
V: TRBV27

DNA: TGTGCCAGTAGTCCGAAACAGGGTTTTGGCAATCAGCCCCAGCATTTT
CDR3: CASSPKQGFGNQPQHF
size: NA
D: NA
J: TRBJ1-5
V: TRBV19

DNA: TGTGCCAGCAGCTTAGAGGGTAGGCCCCAGCATTTT
CDR3: CASSLEGRPQHF
size: NA
D: NA
J: TRBJ1-5
V: TRBV7-9

DNA: TGTGCCAGCAGCTCCCTCACCCCTGGAAACACCATATATTTT
CDR3: CASSSLTPGNTIYF
size: once
D: NA
J: TRBJ1-3
V: TRBV7-2

DNA: TGTGCCGCCAGGCAAACCCCCTCGAGTCAGCCCCAGCATTTT
CDR3: CAARQTPSSQPQHF
size: NA
D: NA
J: TRBJ1-5
V: TRBV2

DNA: TGTGCCAGCAGTACCCGTGTGGCGGGACAGGGGGCCTACGAGCAGTACTTC
CDR3: CASSTRVAGQGAYEQYF
size: NA
D: TRBD1
J: TRBJ2-7
V: TRBV28

DNA: TGTGCCAGCAGGTCAGGGGGCTTAGACACTGAAGCTTTCTTT
CDR3: CASRSGGLDTEAFF
size: NA
D: TRBD1
J: TRBJ1-1
V: TRBV7-9

DNA: TGTGCCAGCAGTTTATCATCAGGGGGCGCCCCATATGGCTACACCTTC
CDR3: CASSLSSGGAPYGYTF
size: NA
D: TRBD1
J: TRBJ1-2
V: TRBV27

DNA: TGTGCCAGCAGCTCCAAGGGCGGGGGTGCTTACGAGCAGTACTTC
CDR3: CASSSKGGGAYEQYF
size: NA
D: TRBD2
J: TRBJ2-7
V: TRBV7-8

DNA: TGTGCCAGCAGCTTAGTCTCGCGGGGGGGCAACGCGGATACGCAGTATTTT
CDR3: CASSLVSRGGNADTQYF
size: few
D: TRBD2
J: TRBJ2-3
V: TRBV7-2

DNA: TGTGCCAGCAGCTCATGGCCTGCTATGGGACAGGGTAATGAAAAACTGTTTTTT
CDR3: CASSSWPAMGQGNEKLFF
size: NA
D: TRBD1
J: TRBJ1-4
V: TRBV11-2

DNA: TGTGCCAGCAGCTTATTACGTGCTCAGGGATGGACCGGGGAGCTGTTTTTT
CDR3: CASSLLRAQGWTGELFF
size: NA
D: NA
J: TRBJ2-2
V: TRBV7-8

DNA: TGTGCCAGCAGCGAGGGACACCTGAACACTGAAGCTTTCTTT
CDR3: CASSEGHLNTEAFF
size: few
D: NA
J: TRBJ1-1
V: TRBV6-5

DNA: TGTGCCAGTAGTCCAATGACACAGGAGATGAACACTGAAGCTTTCTTT
CDR3: CASSPMTQEMNTEAFF
size: few
D: NA
J: TRBJ1-1
V: TRBV19

DNA: TGCGCCAGCAGCTTGGTTCCAGAACCTTCCTACGAGCAGTACTTC
CDR3: CASSLVPEPSYEQYF
size: NA
D: NA
J: TRBJ2-7
V: TRBV5-1

DNA: TGCAGCGTCGAGACCGGGACAGGGGCCGAGCAGTACTTC
CDR3: CSVETGTGAEQYF
size: NA
D: TRBD1
J: TRBJ2-7
V: TRBV29-1

DNA: TGTGCCAGCATTTTTTGCCGTCCAGGGGGCGACCAGCCCCAGCATTTT
CDR3: CASIFCRPGGDQPQHF
size: NA
D: TRBD1
J: TRBJ1-5
V: TRBV6-4

DNA: TGTGCCAGCAGTGAAGTAAGAGGTTACTCTGGAAACACCATATATTTT
CDR3: CASSEVRGYSGNTIYF
size: NA
D: NA
J: TRBJ1-3
V: TRBV6-1

DNA: TGTGCCAGCAGCTTGGATATGGAGACCGGGGAGCTGTTTTTT
CDR3: CASSLDMETGELFF
size: NA
D: NA
J: TRBJ2-2
V: TRBV5-8

DNA: TGTGCCAGCAGTCAGGGGAACGGCAATCAGCCCCAGCATTTT
CDR3: CASSQGNGNQPQHF
size: NA
D: NA
J: TRBJ1-5
V: TRBV6-1

DNA: TGCAGCGTTGAGAGGGGGGGGTACAATGAGCAGTTCTTC
CDR3: CSVERGGYNEQFF
size: NA
D: NA
J: TRBJ2-1
V: TRBV29-1

DNA: TGTGCCAGCAGTTGGGGGGACTCAACCTACGAGCAGTACTTC
CDR3: CASSWGDSTYEQYF
size: NA
D: NA
J: TRBJ2-7
V: TRBV5-4

DNA: TGTGCCAGCAGCAAAGACCCAAAGTGGGGCACTGAACAATCAGCCCAGCATTTT
CDR3: CASSKDPKWGTEQSAQHF
size: NA
D: NA
J: TRBJ1-5
V: TRBV21-1

DNA: TGTGCCAGCATTATCGGGGGGCCCCGAGGAACTGAAGCTTTCTTT
CDR3: CASIIGGPRGTEAFF
size: NA
D: NA
J: TRBJ1-1
V: TRBV2

DNA: TGTGCTAGCAGCTTATTTAGCGGGGGGGCTCGGAATGAGCAGTTCTTC
CDR3: CASSLFSGGARNEQFF
size: NA
D: TRBD2
J: TRBJ2-1
V: TRBV7-7

DNA: TGTGCCAGCAACGATGGAACATTGGTCCGCGAGCAGTACTTC
CDR3: CASNDGTLVREQYF
size: once
D: NA
J: TRBJ2-7
V: TRBV9

DNA: TGTGCCAGCATCCTTCCAGGGGGGCCGGACAATGAGCAGTTCTTC
CDR3: CASILPGGPDNEQFF
size: NA
D: NA
J: TRBJ2-1
V: TRBV28

DNA: TGTGCCAGTAGTACCAGACAGGGTCGTCAAGATGAAGCTTTCTTT
CDR3: CASSTRQGRQDEAFF
size: NA
D: TRBD1
J: TRBJ1-1
V: TRBV19

DNA: TGTGCCAGCAGCTCTTTATCCGGTTTGCGAGAGCAGTACTTC
CDR3: CASSSLSGLREQYF
size: NA
D: NA
J: TRBJ2-5
V: TRBV7-6

DNA: TGTGCCAGCAGCCTCATCGCTAGGTACAATGAGCAGTTCTTC
CDR3: CASSLIARYNEQFF
size: once
D: NA
J: TRBJ2-1
V: TRBV7-9

DNA: TGTGCCAGCAGGATCGACCCCGGCCACCCAGAGCAGTTCTTC
CDR3: CASRIDPGHPEQFF
size: NA
D: NA
J: TRBJ2-1
V: TRBV9

DNA: TGTGCTAGTGGTTTGGTCTGGGGACGGCAGCTCGAGCAGTACTTC
CDR3: CASGLVWGRQLEQYF
size: NA
D: NA
J: TRBJ2-7
V: TRBV12-5

DNA: TGTGCCAGCAGCCATGCTATGGACCCGCGCGGACTCACAGATACGCAGTATTTT
CDR3: CASSHAMDPRGLTDTQYF
size: NA
D: NA
J: TRBJ2-3
V: TRBV4-2

DNA: TGTGCCAGCAGCTTTAGATGGGGGCCATACAATGAGCAGTTCTTC
CDR3: CASSFRWGPYNEQFF
size: NA
D: NA
J: TRBJ2-1
V: TRBV7-8

DNA: TGTGCCAGCAGCTTAAGGGGTCAGCCCCAGCATTTT
CDR3: CASSLRGQPQHF
size: NA
D: NA
J: TRBJ1-5
V: TRBV7-6

DNA: TGCGCCAGCAGCTTGCGGGGGGGTCCCTACAATGAGCAGTTCTTC
CDR3: CASSLRGGPYNEQFF
size: NA
D: TRBD2
J: TRBJ2-1
V: TRBV5-1

DNA: TGTGCCAGCAGTTACTCCCAGGGAAACACTGAAGCTTTCTTT
CDR3: CASSYSQGNTEAFF
size: NA
D: NA
J: TRBJ1-1
V: TRBV6-6

DNA: TGTGCCAGCAGCTTAGACCGAGGGGATGAGCAGTTCTTC
CDR3: CASSLDRGDEQFF
size: once
D: NA
J: TRBJ2-1
V: TRBV11-3

DNA: TGTGCCAGCAGCCCCCCACAGGGGCTATTTTCCGAGCAGTACTTC
CDR3: CASSPPQGLFSEQYF
size: NA
D: TRBD1
J: TRBJ2-7
V: TRBV7-9

DNA: TGTGCCAGCCAGGACTTAAATCAGCCCCAGCATTTT
CDR3: CASQDLNQPQHF
size: NA
D: NA
J: TRBJ1-5
V: TRBV18

DNA: TGTGCCAGCAGATCTACAGGGGCCCAAGAGACCCAGTACTTC
CDR3: CASRSTGAQETQYF
size: NA
D: TRBD1
J: TRBJ2-5
V: TRBV6-5

DNA: TGTGCCAGCAGTGAAGGGGGGTTGGGGAGGACGAATACTGAAGCTTTCTTT
CDR3: CASSEGGLGRTNTEAFF
size: NA
D: NA
J: TRBJ1-1
V: TRBV6-1

DNA: TGTGCCAGCAGCAAAACAGGGGGCCCTGAAAAACTGTTTTTT
CDR3: CASSKTGGPEKLFF
size: NA
D: TRBD1
J: TRBJ1-4
V: TRBV5-4